This is a list of T cell receptor beta chains from one sample in a study of blood T cell repertoires in COVID-19. Clones were read by immunoSEQ multiplex PCR, and TCRdb kept only the in-frame ones, dropping some. The table includes fewer than 90,000 clones, 80% detected once. The sequenced material came from peripheral blood. Receptors were obtained from a woman older than 75 with acute or convalescent COVID-19. Both conserved end residues are part of each CDR3. Fields, in order: J gene, D gene, V gene, clone size, CDR3 DNA, CDR3 protein. A D gene is named only where the DNA matches it firmly. Not every row has a clone size; where given, it reads once, few, many or a size class.

j_gene: TRBJ2-3; d_gene: TRBD2; v_gene: TRBV29-1; abundance: -; CDR3nt: TGCAGCGTTTGGACTAGCGGGAGACCAGATACGCAGTATTTT; CDR3aa: CSVWTSGRPDTQYF
j_gene: TRBJ1-3; d_gene: TRBD1; v_gene: TRBV7-9; abundance: -; CDR3nt: TGTGCCAGCAGCATAGGACAGGGCAAGAGCTCTGGAAACACCATATATTTT; CDR3aa: CASSIGQGKSSGNTIYF
j_gene: TRBJ2-3; d_gene: -; v_gene: TRBV10-1; abundance: few; CDR3nt: TGCGCCAGCAGCCGGCGGGCCACAGATACGCAGTATTTT; CDR3aa: CASSRRATDTQYF
j_gene: TRBJ2-5; d_gene: -; v_gene: TRBV5-4; abundance: once; CDR3nt: TGTGCCAGCAGCTTGGGTGGTGGGCAGGGGGAGACCCAGTACTTC; CDR3aa: CASSLGGGQGETQYF
j_gene: TRBJ1-2; d_gene: -; v_gene: TRBV12-5; abundance: -; CDR3nt: TGTGCTAGTGGTTTGGGTCCCGTCTATGGCTACACCTTC; CDR3aa: CASGLGPVYGYTF
j_gene: TRBJ1-1; d_gene: -; v_gene: TRBV18; abundance: -; CDR3nt: TGTGCCAGCTCACCAATGGCGAACACTGAAGCTTTCTTT; CDR3aa: CASSPMANTEAFF
j_gene: TRBJ1-4; d_gene: TRBD1; v_gene: TRBV18; abundance: -; CDR3nt: TGTGCCAGCTCACCAAGTGGCAGGGGGCCCGCTAATGAAAAACTGTTTTTT; CDR3aa: CASSPSGRGPANEKLFF
j_gene: TRBJ2-7; d_gene: TRBD1; v_gene: TRBV6-1; abundance: -; CDR3nt: TGTGCCAGCAGTGCCGCAGGTAGGACAGGGGGCGTCGAGCAGTACTTC; CDR3aa: CASSAAGRTGGVEQYF
j_gene: TRBJ2-7; d_gene: TRBD2; v_gene: TRBV19; abundance: few; CDR3nt: TGTGCCAGTAGTACCCGGACTAGCGACACGCCGGAGCAGTACTTC; CDR3aa: CASSTRTSDTPEQYF
j_gene: TRBJ1-2; d_gene: TRBD1; v_gene: TRBV19; abundance: -; CDR3nt: TGTGCCAGTAGCGCGGGACAGGGGAACTATGGCTACACCTTC; CDR3aa: CASSAGQGNYGYTF
j_gene: TRBJ2-7; d_gene: TRBD1; v_gene: TRBV4-2; abundance: -; CDR3nt: TGTGCCAGCAGCCCTGGACAGGGGGACTCCTACGAGCAGTACTTC; CDR3aa: CASSPGQGDSYEQYF
j_gene: TRBJ1-4; d_gene: -; v_gene: TRBV6-5; abundance: -; CDR3nt: TGTGCCAGCAGTTACATACAGGCGGGGGGCAGTGAAAAACTGTTTTTT; CDR3aa: CASSYIQAGGSEKLFF
j_gene: TRBJ2-4; d_gene: TRBD2; v_gene: TRBV30; abundance: once; CDR3nt: TGTGCCTGGGAGAGCGGGGGTCTAAACATTCAGTACTTC; CDR3aa: CAWESGGLNIQYF
j_gene: TRBJ2-7; d_gene: TRBD2; v_gene: TRBV7-2; abundance: -; CDR3nt: TGTGCCAGCAGCTTAGGGACTAGCGGGAGGTCTGAGTACTTC; CDR3aa: CASSLGTSGRSEYF
j_gene: TRBJ1-1; d_gene: -; v_gene: TRBV11-2; abundance: -; CDR3nt: TGTGCCAGCAGCTGGCCTTCAACCCTGGCTGAAGCTTTCTTT; CDR3aa: CASSWPSTLAEAFF
j_gene: TRBJ2-1; d_gene: -; v_gene: TRBV11-2; abundance: -; CDR3nt: TGTGCCAGCTTAGGTCGGGACAATGAGCAGTTCTTC; CDR3aa: CASLGRDNEQFF
j_gene: TRBJ2-1; d_gene: -; v_gene: TRBV12-3/TRBV12-4; abundance: -; CDR3nt: TGTGCCAGCAGTCTGGAGAATGAGCAGTTCTTC; CDR3aa: CASSLENEQFF
j_gene: TRBJ2-3; d_gene: TRBD1; v_gene: TRBV5-6; abundance: -; CDR3nt: TGTGCCAGCAGCCGGATAACAGGGGGCGGGGATACGCAGTATTTT; CDR3aa: CASSRITGGGDTQYF
j_gene: TRBJ2-7; d_gene: TRBD1; v_gene: TRBV29-1; abundance: -; CDR3nt: TGCAGCGTTACCGGACAGGGCAAACCAACCTACGAGCAGTACTTC; CDR3aa: CSVTGQGKPTYEQYF
j_gene: TRBJ2-1; d_gene: TRBD2; v_gene: TRBV4-2; abundance: few; CDR3nt: TGTGCCAGCAGCCAAGAGCAGCGGGGGGGCCAGGATGAGCAGTTCTTC; CDR3aa: CASSQEQRGGQDEQFF
j_gene: TRBJ1-6; d_gene: TRBD1; v_gene: TRBV9; abundance: -; CDR3nt: TGTGCCAGCAGCGTAGGACAGGGGAGATCCTATAATTCACCCCTCCACTTT; CDR3aa: CASSVGQGRSYNSPLHF
j_gene: TRBJ2-1; d_gene: -; v_gene: TRBV5-1; abundance: -; CDR3nt: TGCGCCAGCAGCAAAGACCGGGGATACAATGAGCAGTTCTTC; CDR3aa: CASSKDRGYNEQFF
j_gene: TRBJ1-5; d_gene: -; v_gene: TRBV11-2; abundance: -; CDR3nt: TGTGCCAGCAGCGCAGTTAGGGTGACAGGACCCAATCAGCCCCAGCATTTT; CDR3aa: CASSAVRVTGPNQPQHF
j_gene: TRBJ2-7; d_gene: -; v_gene: TRBV2; abundance: -; CDR3nt: TGTGCCAGCAGTGCGGATCTAGGCCGGTCCTACGAGCAGTACTTC; CDR3aa: CASSADLGRSYEQYF
j_gene: TRBJ1-1; d_gene: TRBD1; v_gene: TRBV18; abundance: -; CDR3nt: TGTGCCAGCTCGGGACAGGGGAACACTGAAGCTTTCTTT; CDR3aa: CASSGQGNTEAFF
j_gene: TRBJ1-1; d_gene: -; v_gene: TRBV29-1; abundance: -; CDR3nt: TGCAGCGTTGAAGATAGTGGAGGAAAGGCGGCGAACACTGAAGCTTTCTTT; CDR3aa: CSVEDSGGKAANTEAFF
j_gene: TRBJ1-2; d_gene: TRBD1; v_gene: TRBV5-1; abundance: -; CDR3nt: TGCGCCAGCAGCCTACAGGGGGCAGTTGGTCGTGGCTACACCTTC; CDR3aa: CASSLQGAVGRGYTF
j_gene: TRBJ1-3; d_gene: TRBD1; v_gene: TRBV18; abundance: -; CDR3nt: TGTGCCAGCTCACCTACCGGGACAGGGGAAAACACCATATATTTT; CDR3aa: CASSPTGTGENTIYF
j_gene: TRBJ1-1; d_gene: -; v_gene: TRBV19; abundance: few; CDR3nt: TGTGCCAGCACCCCCTATACGGTCACTGAAGCTTTCTTT; CDR3aa: CASTPYTVTEAFF
j_gene: TRBJ2-5; d_gene: TRBD2; v_gene: TRBV7-3; abundance: -; CDR3nt: TGTGCCAGCAGCTTAACGCGCCTAGCGGGGGGAAAAGGCGAGACCCAGTACTTC; CDR3aa: CASSLTRLAGGKGETQYF
j_gene: TRBJ1-1; d_gene: -; v_gene: TRBV21-1; abundance: -; CDR3nt: TGTGCCAGCAGCGGGCTCGCCGAAGCTTTCTTT; CDR3aa: CASSGLAEAFF
j_gene: TRBJ1-5; d_gene: TRBD1; v_gene: TRBV30; abundance: few; CDR3nt: TGTGCCTGGAGTTTAACAGGGGGCCCAAATCAGCCCCAGCATTTT; CDR3aa: CAWSLTGGPNQPQHF
j_gene: TRBJ2-1; d_gene: TRBD1; v_gene: TRBV7-3; abundance: -; CDR3nt: TGTGCCAGCAGCGTAGGGACAGGGGGGAATGAGCAGTTCTTC; CDR3aa: CASSVGTGGNEQFF
j_gene: TRBJ1-6; d_gene: -; v_gene: TRBV19; abundance: -; CDR3nt: TGTGCCAGTAGTATACAGGGTTACTCACCCCTCCACTTT; CDR3aa: CASSIQGYSPLHF
j_gene: TRBJ1-2; d_gene: TRBD1; v_gene: TRBV27; abundance: -; CDR3nt: TGTGCCAGCAGGGCGACAGGGACGAGGAGCTATGGCTACACCTTC; CDR3aa: CASRATGTRSYGYTF
j_gene: TRBJ1-5; d_gene: TRBD1; v_gene: TRBV5-4; abundance: few; CDR3nt: TGTGCCAGCAGCTTGGGGGGACAGGGCGATAATCAGCCCCAGCATTTT; CDR3aa: CASSLGGQGDNQPQHF
j_gene: TRBJ2-3; d_gene: -; v_gene: TRBV7-3; abundance: -; CDR3nt: TGTGCCAGCAGCTTGGGTAGCTGGGATACGCAGTATTTT; CDR3aa: CASSLGSWDTQYF
j_gene: TRBJ1-1; d_gene: TRBD1; v_gene: TRBV25-1; abundance: -; CDR3nt: TGTGCCAGCAGTGAACCAGGGGGCTCGAACACTGAAGCTTTCTTT; CDR3aa: CASSEPGGSNTEAFF
j_gene: TRBJ1-1; d_gene: -; v_gene: TRBV7-8; abundance: -; CDR3nt: TGTGCCAGCAGCTTAGGGAGGGTGGCGAACACTGAAGCTTTCTTT; CDR3aa: CASSLGRVANTEAFF
j_gene: TRBJ1-5; d_gene: TRBD1; v_gene: TRBV15; abundance: -; CDR3nt: TGTGCCACCAGCAGAGATCTAGGACAGGGAAGTCAGCCCCAGCATTTT; CDR3aa: CATSRDLGQGSQPQHF
j_gene: TRBJ2-3; d_gene: -; v_gene: TRBV20-1; abundance: -; CDR3nt: TGCAGTGCTAGGAAACAAGATACGCAGTATTTT; CDR3aa: CSARKQDTQYF
j_gene: TRBJ1-2; d_gene: TRBD1; v_gene: TRBV6-5; abundance: -; CDR3nt: TGTGCCAGCAGGGGGACAGGGGAAGCCTATGGCTACACCTTC; CDR3aa: CASRGTGEAYGYTF
j_gene: TRBJ1-1; d_gene: TRBD1; v_gene: TRBV19; abundance: -; CDR3nt: TGTGCCAGTAGTTGGACAGGCGGTAGTACTGAAGCTTTCTTT; CDR3aa: CASSWTGGSTEAFF
j_gene: TRBJ2-7; d_gene: TRBD2; v_gene: TRBV12-3/TRBV12-4; abundance: -; CDR3nt: TGTGCCATCAGGACTAGCGGGAGATACGAGCAGTACTTC; CDR3aa: CAIRTSGRYEQYF
j_gene: TRBJ2-3; d_gene: -; v_gene: TRBV2; abundance: many; CDR3nt: TGTGCCAGCAGTGAAGCCCTAGCTACCGATACGCAGTATTTT; CDR3aa: CASSEALATDTQYF
j_gene: TRBJ1-4; d_gene: TRBD1; v_gene: TRBV4-1; abundance: -; CDR3nt: TGCGCCAGCAGCCAAGGAGGGACAGGTCGTAATGAAAAACTGTTTTTT; CDR3aa: CASSQGGTGRNEKLFF
j_gene: TRBJ2-5; d_gene: TRBD2; v_gene: TRBV10-2; abundance: -; CDR3nt: TGCGCCAGCTCTAGCGGGGGGGCCGGAGAGACCCAGTACTTC; CDR3aa: CASSSGGAGETQYF
j_gene: TRBJ2-7; d_gene: TRBD2; v_gene: TRBV14; abundance: -; CDR3nt: TGTGCCAGCAGCCAAGCCCGGGGACTAGCGGGGGGTTACGAGCAGTACTTC; CDR3aa: CASSQARGLAGGYEQYF
j_gene: TRBJ1-1; d_gene: -; v_gene: TRBV3-1/TRBV3-2; abundance: -; CDR3nt: TGTGCCAGCAGCCAAGGAGGGGGAAAGGGTGAAGCTTTCTTT; CDR3aa: CASSQGGGKGEAFF
j_gene: TRBJ1-4; d_gene: TRBD1; v_gene: TRBV19; abundance: few; CDR3nt: TGTGCCAGTAGTAAAGACAGGGGGGAAAAACTGTTTTTT; CDR3aa: CASSKDRGEKLFF
j_gene: TRBJ1-4; d_gene: -; v_gene: TRBV3-1/TRBV3-2; abundance: -; CDR3nt: TGTGCCAGCAGCCCTCGGGCGAGAGGGGAAAAACTGTTTTTT; CDR3aa: CASSPRARGEKLFF
j_gene: TRBJ2-7; d_gene: -; v_gene: TRBV14; abundance: -; CDR3nt: TGTGCCAGCAGTAGAGGCCGCCTCTCCTACGAGCAGTACTTC; CDR3aa: CASSRGRLSYEQYF
j_gene: TRBJ2-3; d_gene: -; v_gene: TRBV7-2; abundance: -; CDR3nt: TGTGCCAGCAGCTTATCGGGGGGCACAGATACGCAGTATTTT; CDR3aa: CASSLSGGTDTQYF
j_gene: TRBJ2-2; d_gene: -; v_gene: TRBV7-2; abundance: -; CDR3nt: TGTGCCAGCAGTGCGGCACCTAACTATGGGGAGCTGTTTTTT; CDR3aa: CASSAAPNYGELFF
j_gene: TRBJ2-5; d_gene: TRBD2; v_gene: TRBV11-2; abundance: -; CDR3nt: TGTGCCAGCAGCTTAGGAGGGCGGGGGGCCTACAAGGGGGCCCAGTACTTC; CDR3aa: CASSLGGRGAYKGAQYF
j_gene: TRBJ2-5; d_gene: TRBD2; v_gene: TRBV5-1; abundance: -; CDR3nt: TGCGCCAGCAGCTTACTAGCGGGAGGGACCCAAGAGACCCAGTACTTC; CDR3aa: CASSLLAGGTQETQYF
j_gene: TRBJ2-7; d_gene: TRBD2; v_gene: TRBV7-3; abundance: -; CDR3nt: TGTGCCAGCAGCTTCGGACTAGCGGGGGTGTACGAGCAGTACTTC; CDR3aa: CASSFGLAGVYEQYF
j_gene: TRBJ1-5; d_gene: TRBD1; v_gene: TRBV5-1; abundance: -; CDR3nt: TGCGCCAGCAGCCGAGGAACAGGGGACGGCAATCAGCCCCAGCATTTT; CDR3aa: CASSRGTGDGNQPQHF
j_gene: TRBJ1-5; d_gene: -; v_gene: TRBV18; abundance: few; CDR3nt: TGTGCCAGCTCACTTGGAGGTAGCAATCAGCCCCAGCATTTT; CDR3aa: CASSLGGSNQPQHF